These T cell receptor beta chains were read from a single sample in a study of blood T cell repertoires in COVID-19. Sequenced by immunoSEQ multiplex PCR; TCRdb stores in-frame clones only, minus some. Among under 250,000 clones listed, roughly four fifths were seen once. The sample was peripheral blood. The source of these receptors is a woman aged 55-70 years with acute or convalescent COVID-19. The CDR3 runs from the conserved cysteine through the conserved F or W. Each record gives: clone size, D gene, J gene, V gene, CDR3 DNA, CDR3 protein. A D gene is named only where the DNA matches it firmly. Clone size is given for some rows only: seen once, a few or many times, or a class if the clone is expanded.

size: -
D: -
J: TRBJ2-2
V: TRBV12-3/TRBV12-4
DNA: TGTGCCAGCACCCTGGGGGGCGGGGAGCTGTTTTTT
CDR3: CASTLGGGELFF

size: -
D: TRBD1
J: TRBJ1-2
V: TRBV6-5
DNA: TGTGCCAGCAGCGAGGGGACAGGGGGCTTTGGCTACACCTTC
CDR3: CASSEGTGGFGYTF

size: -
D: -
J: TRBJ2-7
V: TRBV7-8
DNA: TGTGCCAGCATTGGGGCAGCCTCCTACGAGCAGTACTTC
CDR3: CASIGAASYEQYF

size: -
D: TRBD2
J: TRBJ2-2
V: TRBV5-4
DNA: TGTGCCAGCAGCTTATTTAGCGGGGAATCCGGGGAGCTGTTTTTT
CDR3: CASSLFSGESGELFF

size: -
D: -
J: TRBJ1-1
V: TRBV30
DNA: TGTGCCTGGAGTGTACGCAGGGCCAACACTGAAGCTTTCTTT
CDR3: CAWSVRRANTEAFF

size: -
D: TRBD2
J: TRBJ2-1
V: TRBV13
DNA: TGTGCCAGCAGCCCCTGGACTAGCGGGGACAATGAGCAGTTCTTC
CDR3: CASSPWTSGDNEQFF

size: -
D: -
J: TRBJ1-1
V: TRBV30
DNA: TGTGCCTGGAGTGAAGCCAGACAGAACACTGAAGCTTTCTTT
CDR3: CAWSEARQNTEAFF

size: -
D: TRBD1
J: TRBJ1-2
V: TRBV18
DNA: TGTGCCAGCTCACCAGGGACAGCCAATAACTATGGCTACACCTTC
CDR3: CASSPGTANNYGYTF

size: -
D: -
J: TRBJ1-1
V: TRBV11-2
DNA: TGTGCCAGCAGTGTCGGTGGGAACACTGAAGCTTTCTTT
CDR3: CASSVGGNTEAFF

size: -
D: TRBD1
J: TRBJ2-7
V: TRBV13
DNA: TGTGCCAGCAGCTCCGGACAGGGGTTCACCTACGAGCAGTACTTC
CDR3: CASSSGQGFTYEQYF

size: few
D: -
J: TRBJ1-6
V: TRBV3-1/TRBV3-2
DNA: TGTGCCAGCAGCCAAGAACAAGGGGGGGGCCTCCACTTT
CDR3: CASSQEQGGGLHF